The 4 T cell receptor beta chains below were found in one sample sequenced in a study of blood T cells in healthy people across ages. For the second PCR, which ran for roughly 6 to 12 cycles, a sample-barcoded 5' primer and a J-beta primer mix were used. One entry per CDR3 protein results from TCRdb running MiXCR on the 5' RACE reads. Here the sample spans 600,000 to 900,000 distinct CDR3 sequences, roughly 24% being singletons. These data are also associated with another study on T cells of mothers and their children.

The source material was blood. These receptor sequences come from a boy younger than 18 in good health.

The rearrangement joins TRBV2 to TRBJ1-4; D remains ambiguous. CDR3 length: 12 amino acids. Germline CDR1 and CDR2: SNHLY and FYNNEI. V lost 4 bases to trimming and J lost 7 bases, with 7 bases between them. The CDR3 sequence is CASSAPIEKLFF. CDR3 sequence (DNA): TGTGCCAGCAGTGCCCCGATTGAAAAACTGTTTTTT.

This clonotype was observed a handful of times. One end of the junction varies from germline; a read error may be responsible. The rearrangement links TRBV28 to TRBJ2-4, with D perhaps TRBD1 (5 bases). Germline V lookup: CDR1 MDHEN, CDR2 SYDVKM. There are 16 residues in the CDR3. The CDR3 coding sequence is TGTGCCAGCAGCCCGGTGTCGGAAGGGGTCAAAACCATTCAGTACTTC. Translating gives CASSPVSEGVKTIQYF.

The chain uses TRBV29-1 and TRBJ2-3; D is possibly TRBD2 (5 bases). Germline V CDR1 and CDR2: SQVTM, ANQGSEA. This CDR3 contains 14 residues. Trimming pared 5 bases from V and 2 bases from J, leaving 14 bases between. CDR3 region: CSVSGSPLTDTQYF. Here the CDR3 DNA reads TGCAGCGTTAGCGGTTCCCCCCTCACAGATACGCAGTATTTT.

The chain is built from TRBV15 and TRBJ2-5; TRBD2 matches at 8 bases. V lost 2 bases and J lost 1; bases outside the gene matches: 6. Germline CDR1 LNHNV, CDR2 YYDKDF (reference sequence). The length of the CDR3 is 16 residues. CDR3 loop: CATSRHQAGVQETQYF. The CDR3, as DNA: TGTGCCACCAGCAGACACCAAGCGGGGGTCCAAGAGACCCAGTACTTC.